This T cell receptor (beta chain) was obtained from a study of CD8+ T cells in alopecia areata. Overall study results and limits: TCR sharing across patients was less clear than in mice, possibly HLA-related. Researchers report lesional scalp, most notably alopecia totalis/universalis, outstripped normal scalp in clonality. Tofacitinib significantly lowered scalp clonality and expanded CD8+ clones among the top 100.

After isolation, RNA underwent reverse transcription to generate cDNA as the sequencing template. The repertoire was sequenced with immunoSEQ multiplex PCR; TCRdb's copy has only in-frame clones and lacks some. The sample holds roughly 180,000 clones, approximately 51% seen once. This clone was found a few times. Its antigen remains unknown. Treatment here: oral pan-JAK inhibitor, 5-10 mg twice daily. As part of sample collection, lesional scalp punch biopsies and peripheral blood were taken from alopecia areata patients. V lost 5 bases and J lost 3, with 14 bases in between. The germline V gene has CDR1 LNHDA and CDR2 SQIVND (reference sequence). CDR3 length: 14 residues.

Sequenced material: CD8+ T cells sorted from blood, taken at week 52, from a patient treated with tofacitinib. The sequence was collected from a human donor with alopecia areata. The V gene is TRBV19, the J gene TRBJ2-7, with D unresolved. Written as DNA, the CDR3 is TGTGCCAGTAGTGCCCCCGGGCAGGACTACGAGCAGTACTTC. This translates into CASSAPGQDYEQYF.